The 22 T cell receptor beta chains below come from one sample, sequenced in a study of cytomegalovirus exposure and HLA in healthy donors. In the PCR, 60 Vbeta and 13 Jbeta primers were used. Produced via immunoSEQ multiplex PCR; TCRdb's table is partial and in-frame only. The sample has around 180,000 clones, around 80% seen once; the top ten hold more than 5.5%. Sequencing was performed on PBMCs. The receptor set was obtained from a man younger than 40 in good health and CMV-seropositive.

The rearrangement links TRBV29-1 to TRBJ1-1; TRBD1 is a possible D gene (6 bases). This CDR3 contains 12 residues. V shed 4 bases and J shed 8 bases, with 14 bases lying between them. CDR1 is SQVTM and CDR2 is ANQGSEA in the germline V gene. In nucleotides, the CDR3 is TGCAGCGTTGGTGGCATACAGGGAGAAGCTTTCTTT. Translating it yields CSVGGIQGEAFF.

The V call is TRBV7-8, the J call TRBJ2-5, with D perhaps TRBD2 (6 bases). With 2 bases removed from V and 7 bases from J, the gap between germline ends came to 11 bases. Germline V gene lookup returns CDR1 SGHVS and CDR2 FQNEAQ. The CDR3 extends over 13 amino acids. The CDR3 is CASSLRLVGTQYF. Here the CDR3 DNA reads TGTGCCAGCAGCTTAAGACTAGTCGGGACCCAGTACTTC.

This clone was observed a single time. Mismatch with germline at one junction end may stem from a read error. The rearrangement joins TRBV7-9 to TRBJ2-5, with D unresolved. CDR3 length equals 12 residues. Looked up from germline, CDR1 is SEHNR and CDR2 is FQNEAQ (reference sequence). The CDR3 reads CSSSRSSETQYF. DNA for the CDR3: TGTTCCAGCAGCCGTTCCTCCGAGACCCAGTACTTC.

The chain employs TRBV19 and TRBJ2-5, with D tentatively TRBD2 (7 bases). V shed 3 bases and J shed 2 bases, with 13 bases lying between them. The germline CDR1 and CDR2 sequences are LNHDA and SQIVND (reference sequence). CDR3 length: 15 residues. The CDR3 loop reads CASSIFGGQQETQYF. The CDR3 DNA sequence: TGTGCCAGTAGTATTTTCGGGGGGCAGCAAGAGACCCAGTACTTC.

V usage is TRBV27 and J usage is TRBJ2-6; weak D call: TRBD1 (7 bases). CDR3 length: 18 residues. Per the germline V gene, CDR1 is MNHEY and CDR2 is SMNVEV (reference sequence). Trimming cost V 9 bases and J 1 base, with 22 bases left between them. The CDR3 DNA sequence: TGTGCCAGACAACAGGGGAGGATAAGTTTATCTGGGGCCAACGTCCTGACTTTC. Amino acids: CARQQGRISLSGANVLTF. Full variable domain (missing parts from reference TRBV27 and TRBJ2-6): EAQVTQNPRYLITVTGKKLTVTCSQNMNHEYMSWYRQDPGLGLRQIYYSMNVEVTDKGDVPEGYKVSRKEKRNFPLILESPSPNQTSLYFCARQQGRISLSGANVLTFGAGSRLTVL.

V gene TRBV11-2 combines with J gene TRBJ1-2; 8 bases line up with TRBD1. V gave up 5 bases and J gave up 7 bases; unmatched junction bases: 18. From germline, CDR1 is SGHAT and CDR2 FQNNGV. CDR3 length: 17 residues. CDR3 sequence (DNA): TGTGCCAGCAGCGTCTGGGACAGGCTGCGGGAGTCGTCTGGCTACACCTTC. Its protein product is CASSVWDRLRESSGYTF.

DNA of the CDR3: TGTGCCAGCAGTTTAACCAGCCAAGAGACCCAGTACTTC. It codes for CASSLTSQETQYF. This sequence joins TRBV27 and TRBJ2-5; D gene ambiguous. V was trimmed by 2 bases and J by 1 base, leaving 5 bases between them. This CDR3 contains 13 residues. CDR1 MNHEY and CDR2 SMNVEV come from the germline V gene (reference sequence).

The J gene is TRBJ2-3, the V gene TRBV27; 11 nucleotides match TRBD2. V trimming: 5 bases; J trimming: 4 bases; junction bases outside the gene matches: 14. Germline-derived CDR1 and CDR2 are MNHEY and SMNVEV (reference sequence). The CDR3 contains 18 residues. CDR3 protein: CASSPIQLAGVFADTQYF. In nucleotides, the CDR3 is TGTGCCAGCAGTCCGATCCAACTAGCGGGAGTTTTCGCAGATACGCAGTATTTT.

The J gene is TRBJ1-5, the V gene TRBV7-8; D perhaps matches TRBD1 (6 bases). Trimming took off 5 bases at V and 2 bases at J, with 16 bases between the two ends. CDR3 size: 16 residues. Germline values: CDR1 SGHVS, CDR2 FQNEAQ. The CDR3 loop reads CASSPLGAFGNQPQHF. CDR3 bases: TGTGCCAGCAGCCCCCTGGGGGCATTCGGCAATCAGCCCCAGCATTTT.

The chain is built from TRBV7-3 and TRBJ2-7; TRBD1 agrees at 10 bases. J was trimmed by 3 bases and V by 5 bases; bases with no gene match: 4. The CDR3 has 14 residues. Germline V gene data show CDR1 as SGHTA and CDR2 as FQGTGA. CDR3: CASSAGTGDYEQYF. Here the CDR3 DNA reads TGTGCCAGCAGCGCCGGGACAGGGGACTACGAGCAGTACTTC.

The V and J genes are TRBV6-1 and TRBJ1-5; D gene unclear. V lost 2 bases to trimming and J lost 1 base, with 12 bases between them. Looked up from germline, CDR1 is MNHNS and CDR2 is SASEGT. CDR3 length: 16 residues. CDR3 loop: CASSEKWQESNQPQHF. CDR3 nucleotide sequence: TGTGCCAGCAGTGAAAAATGGCAGGAAAGCAATCAGCCCCAGCATTTT.

This chain connects TRBV30 to TRBJ1-6, with TRBD1 matching 9 bases. Germline values: CDR1 GTSNPN, CDR2 SVGIG (reference sequence). Trimming removed 0 bases from V and 0 bases from J; junction bases left unmatched: 12. The CDR3 extends over 20 amino acids. The CDR3 DNA reads as TGTGCCTGGAGTGTACCGGGACAGGGACTGAAAGGCTCCTATAATTCACCCCTCCACTTT. Translating it yields CAWSVPGQGLKGSYNSPLHF.

Here the CDR3 reads CASSPTAQGRGTEAFF. The CDR3 coding sequence is TGTGCCAGCAGCCCGACTGCACAGGGGCGCGGCACTGAAGCTTTCTTT. The rearrangement links TRBV7-2 to TRBJ1-1, with 7 bases identical to TRBD1. Germline loops: CDR1 SGHTA, CDR2 FQGNSA. The length of the CDR3 is 16 residues. Trimming took 5 bases from V and 4 from J; bases not matched to a gene: 13.

CDR3 sequence: CASSLEGVYEQYF. DNA for the CDR3: TGCGCCAGCAGCTTAGAGGGCGTCTACGAGCAGTACTTC. V is TRBV5-1 and J is TRBJ2-7, with a tentative D call TRBD2 (5 bases). Germline loops: CDR1 SGHRS, CDR2 YFSETQ. Trimming removed 2 bases from V and 3 bases from J, with 9 bases in between. The CDR3 totals 13 residues.

The J gene is TRBJ2-5, the V gene TRBV7-9, with 9 bases that match TRBD2. The CDR3 covers 14 residues. V lost 6 bases and J lost 5; bases outside the gene matches: 7. Per germline, CDR1 SEHNR and CDR2 FQNEAQ (reference sequence). Here the CDR3 reads CASSAARGGETQYF. CDR3 DNA: TGTGCCAGCAGTGCGGCGCGGGGGGGGGAGACCCAGTACTTC.

This chain connects TRBV11-2 to TRBJ1-2, with D unclear. The V end lost 0 bases, the J end lost 8 bases, and 16 bases lay between the germline ends. CDR1 and CDR2 from the germline V gene are SGHAT and FQNNGV. The CDR3 is 15 residues long. For the CDR3, the DNA is TGTGCCAGCAGCTTAGATCCGATAGCGCGGGGAGGCTACACCTTC. This gives the protein CASSLDPIARGGYTF.

This clone was observed a handful of times. The V and J genes are TRBV27 and TRBJ2-1, with 8 bases that match TRBD2. The germline V gene encodes CDR1 MNHEY and CDR2 SMNVEV (reference sequence). V was pared by 2 bases and J by 8 bases, with 8 bases of the junction left unmatched. There are 15 residues in the CDR3. The CDR3 spells CASSLAGGLVYEQFF. Written as DNA, the CDR3 is TGTGCCAGCAGTTTAGCGGGGGGCCTAGTCTATGAGCAGTTCTTC.

The chain is built from TRBV18 and TRBJ1-1; tentative D call: TRBD1 (6 bases). This CDR3 is 13 amino acids long. Trimming stripped 6 bases from V and 0 bases from J, with 8 bases between. Germline CDR1 reads KGHSH; CDR2 reads LQKENI. The CDR3 region has the DNA TGTGCCAGCTCCGGACAGTTGAACACTGAAGCTTTCTTT. It encodes CASSGQLNTEAFF.

Comment on this clone: Additional DNA sequences in this sample encode the identical CDR3. This chain uses TRBV30 with TRBJ2-1, with 7 nucleotides matching TRBD2. Germline V gene sequence: CDR1 GTSNPN, CDR2 SVGIG (reference sequence). Losses at the gene ends were 4 bases for V and 3 bases for J; bases not matched to a gene: 0. The CDR3 is made up of 12 amino acids. The CDR3 DNA reads as TGTGCCTGGACTAGCGGCTACAATGAGCAGTTCTTC. It translates to CAWTSGYNEQFF.

The gene calls are TRBV7-2 and TRBJ1-6, with TRBD1 matching 7 bases. Germline V CDR1 and CDR2: SGHTA, FQGNSA. The ends lost 5 bases at V and 14 bases at J; junction bases unmatched: 9. The CDR3 is 13 amino acids. In nucleotides, the CDR3 is TGTGCCAGCAGCGTAGGGGGCGAGGTGGCCCTCCACTTT. Translating it yields CASSVGGEVALHF. The variable domain in full, completed from reference TRBV7-2 and TRBJ1-6, reads GAGVSQSPSNKVTEKGKDVELRCDPISGHTALYWYRQSLGQGLEFLIYFQGNSAPDKSGLPSDRFSAERTGGSVSTLTIQRTQQEDSAVYLCASSVGGEVALHFGNGTRLTVT.

The chain joins TRBV10-2 to TRBJ2-3, with a tentative D call TRBD1 (7 bases). The germline gives CDR1 WSHSY, CDR2 SAAADI. The CDR3 runs 17 residues. V dropped 3 bases and J dropped 1 base, with 17 bases sitting between them. CDR3 DNA: TGCGCCAGCAGTGACCGCCAGGGGGGCCGTGGCACAGATACGCAGTATTTT. It yields the protein CASSDRQGGRGTDTQYF.

This clone came up once. The V gene is TRBV6-4, the J gene TRBJ2-3, with 8 bases matching TRBD2. Trimming took 6 bases from V and 2 from J; bases not matched to a gene: 1. The CDR3 extends over 13 amino acids. Germline assignment: CDR1 MRHNA and CDR2 SNTAGT. CDR3 in DNA: TGTGCCAGCAGCGGGAGGGCCACAGATACGCAGTATTTT. It specifies CASSGRATDTQYF.